This record concerns one TCR beta chain sequence. Under the authors' procedure: Amplification of reference gene primers provided the estimated nucleated cell counts. The protocol was immunoSEQ multiplex PCR, while the TCRdb copy is restricted to in-frame clones and leaves out a portion. That table is the source of V, J and clone size, and D and trimming were worked out from the DNA. Among 100,000 to 150,000 clones, around four fifths were seen once, and the ten largest hold 25%. This specimen comes from a study of blood T cell repertoires in COVID-19. Study-wide context: The samples span acute and convalescent COVID-19 from the United States, Italy and Spain.

The CDR3 extends over 12 amino acids. Looked up from germline, CDR1 is SGHNT and CDR2 is YYREEE (reference sequence). V lost 3 bases and J lost 5, with 9 bases in between. This receptor was obtained from a human donor in a cohort sampled during active COVID-19. This rearrangement joins TRBV5-4 to TRBJ2-7; D gene uncertain. Input material: peripheral blood. The DNA of the CDR3 is TGTGCCAGCAGCTCTGCGATCCACGAGCAGTACTTC. Translated, it gives CASSSAIHEQYF.